The rows below give T cell receptor beta chains drawn from one sample of a study of CD8 T cells in Susac syndrome. TCRdb re-derived calls from the immunoSEQ multiplex PCR reads in MiXCR, one entry per CDR3 protein. The sample holds about 140,000 distinct CDR3 sequences, around 96% seen once. Sequenced sample: CD4+ T cells from PBMCs. These receptor sequences come from a human donor with multiple sclerosis. CDR3s include the opening cysteine and the closing phenylalanine or tryptophan. The order of the fields is V gene, clone size, J gene, D gene, CDR3 length, CDR3 DNA, CDR3 protein. D genes are given only for firm matches. Size values are once, few and many counts, or a class for expanded clones, and some rows have none.

V: TRBV29-1
size: -
J: TRBJ2-4
D: -
length: 12
DNA: TGCAGCTTTAGGGTCGCGGGGAACATTCAGTACTTC
CDR3: CSFRVAGNIQYF

V: TRBV5-1
size: -
J: TRBJ2-7
D: TRBD2
length: 13
DNA: TGCGCCAGCAGCTTGGCAGCGGGAAACGAGCAGTACTTC
CDR3: CASSLAAGNEQYF

V: TRBV20-1
size: -
J: TRBJ2-3
D: TRBD1
length: 15
DNA: TGCAGTGCTAGAGGCGGACAGGGGCGGGCAGATACGCAGTATTTT
CDR3: CSARGGQGRADTQYF

V: TRBV7-2
size: -
J: TRBJ2-6
D: -
length: 16
DNA: TGTGCCAGCAGCACTCGACAGAGCTCTGGGGCCAACGTCCTGACTTTC
CDR3: CASSTRQSSGANVLTF

V: TRBV19
size: -
J: TRBJ1-5
D: -
length: 13
DNA: TGTGCCAGTAGTTCGTCAGGGAGTCAGCCCCAGCATTTT
CDR3: CASSSSGSQPQHF

V: TRBV2
size: -
J: TRBJ2-7
D: TRBD2
length: 13
DNA: TGTGCCAGCAGTCCAGGAGTCGGGGGGGCTCCGTACTTC
CDR3: CASSPGVGGAPYF

V: TRBV27
size: -
J: TRBJ2-7
D: TRBD1
length: 14
DNA: TGTGCCAGCAGTTTGGACAGGGTCTCCTACGAGCAGTACTTC
CDR3: CASSLDRVSYEQYF

V: TRBV4-1
size: -
J: TRBJ2-1
D: -
length: 15
DNA: TGCGCCAGCAGCCCAGGGTGGGGCTCCTACAATGAGCAGTTCTTC
CDR3: CASSPGWGSYNEQFF

V: TRBV7-9
size: -
J: TRBJ1-2
D: -
length: 15
DNA: TGTGCCAGCAGCTTAGTTGGGACAACGGCCTATGGCTACACCTTC
CDR3: CASSLVGTTAYGYTF

V: TRBV7-3
size: -
J: TRBJ2-3
D: -
length: 13
DNA: TGTGCCAGCAGCCCCGGGGGCACAGATACGCAGTATTTT
CDR3: CASSPGGTDTQYF

V: TRBV20-1
size: -
J: TRBJ2-7
D: -
length: 16
DNA: TGCAGTGCCCCGGGCAGGGCAAGAACGGGGGCCTACGAGCAGTACTTC
CDR3: CSAPGRARTGAYEQYF

V: TRBV2
size: -
J: TRBJ2-3
D: -
length: 13
DNA: TGTGCCAGCAGTGGGGTCGGGACAGATACGCAGTATTTT
CDR3: CASSGVGTDTQYF

V: TRBV24-1
size: -
J: TRBJ2-1
D: TRBD1
length: 16
DNA: TGTGCCACCAGTGACTCGGGACAGGGATCCTACAATGAGCAGTTCTTC
CDR3: CATSDSGQGSYNEQFF

V: TRBV5-1
size: -
J: TRBJ2-3
D: -
length: 14
DNA: TGCGCCAGCAGCCTGGACTTCTCAGGGGATACGCAGTATTTT
CDR3: CASSLDFSGDTQYF

V: TRBV5-1
size: -
J: TRBJ2-7
D: -
length: 14
DNA: TGCGCCAGCAGCTTTAAGGGACCAGTCTACGAGCAGTACTTC
CDR3: CASSFKGPVYEQYF

V: TRBV16
size: -
J: TRBJ2-1
D: TRBD1
length: 15
DNA: TGTGCCAGCAGCCAGATAGGGACAGCCAACAATGAGCAGTTCTTC
CDR3: CASSQIGTANNEQFF

V: TRBV20-1
size: once
J: TRBJ1-2
D: TRBD1
length: 12
DNA: TGCAGTGCTGCACAGGGGATCTATGGCTACACCTTC
CDR3: CSAAQGIYGYTF

V: TRBV2
size: -
J: TRBJ1-6
D: -
length: 16
DNA: TGTGCCAGCAGGATTGGATCGGACCCGAATAATTCACCCCTCCACTTT
CDR3: CASRIGSDPNNSPLHF

V: TRBV3-1
size: -
J: TRBJ2-7
D: TRBD2
length: 15
DNA: TGTGCCAGCAGCCAAGGAGGACTAGCGATCGACGAGCAGTACTTC
CDR3: CASSQGGLAIDEQYF

V: TRBV7-8
size: -
J: TRBJ2-5
D: TRBD2
length: 15
DNA: TGTGCCAGCAGCTTACTAGCGGGGGGACAAGAGACCCAGTACTTC
CDR3: CASSLLAGGQETQYF

V: TRBV29-1
size: -
J: TRBJ2-7
D: TRBD2
length: 15
DNA: TGCAGCGTTGTATGGGAGGGCGGTGTGACCTACGAGCAGTACTTC
CDR3: CSVVWEGGVTYEQYF

V: TRBV28
size: -
J: TRBJ1-5
D: TRBD1
length: 15
DNA: TGTGCCAGCAGACCGACAGGGTATTCCGGTCATCCCCAGCATTTT
CDR3: CASRPTGYSGHPQHF

V: TRBV2
size: once
J: TRBJ2-1
D: -
length: 12
DNA: TGTGCCAGCAGTGCCCGGATCTTAGGTCTGTTCTTC
CDR3: CASSARILGLFF

V: TRBV30
size: -
J: TRBJ2-5
D: -
length: 11
DNA: TGTGCCTGGACCATTATGCAGACCCAGTACTTC
CDR3: CAWTIMQTQYF

V: TRBV28
size: -
J: TRBJ2-1
D: -
length: 14
DNA: TGTGCCAGCAGTTTATGGAGGGCGGTCAATGAGCAGTTCTTC
CDR3: CASSLWRAVNEQFF

V: TRBV3-1
size: -
J: TRBJ2-2
D: -
length: 14
DNA: TGTGCCAGCAGCCCCCCAGGGGTGGTCGGGGAGCTGTTTTTT
CDR3: CASSPPGVVGELFF

V: TRBV9
size: -
J: TRBJ2-7
D: -
length: 16
DNA: TGTGCCAGCAGCGTAGCTACGGGGCAGGGTCCCTACGAGCAGTACTTC
CDR3: CASSVATGQGPYEQYF

V: TRBV7-2
size: -
J: TRBJ2-4
D: -
length: 17
DNA: TGTGCCAGCAGCTTAGCCACGGGGGTGGGAGCCAAAAACATTCAGTACTTC
CDR3: CASSLATGVGAKNIQYF

V: TRBV12-3/TRBV12-4
size: -
J: TRBJ2-1
D: TRBD2
length: 14
DNA: TGTGCCAGCAGCCAGGGACTAGCGGGAGCTGAGCAGTTCTTC
CDR3: CASSQGLAGAEQFF

V: TRBV7-8
size: -
J: TRBJ2-7
D: -
length: 13
DNA: TGTGCCAGCAGCTCCCTGGGGCACTACGAGCAGTACTTC
CDR3: CASSSLGHYEQYF

V: TRBV6-5
size: -
J: TRBJ1-1
D: -
length: 14
DNA: TGTGCCAGCAACCCGACCAGGACGAACACTGAAGCTTTCTTT
CDR3: CASNPTRTNTEAFF

V: TRBV7-8
size: -
J: TRBJ1-5
D: -
length: 15
DNA: TGTGCCAGCAGCTTATCCGGAGGAAGCAATCAGCCCCAGCATTTT
CDR3: CASSLSGGSNQPQHF

V: TRBV3-1
size: -
J: TRBJ2-7
D: TRBD2
length: 13
DNA: TGTGCCAGCAGCCTGGCGGGAGGAGACGAGCAGTACTTC
CDR3: CASSLAGGDEQYF

V: TRBV28
size: -
J: TRBJ2-1
D: TRBD2
length: 16
DNA: TGTGCCAGCAGTTTAGGGACTAGCGGGAGTAAGGATGAGCAGTTCTTC
CDR3: CASSLGTSGSKDEQFF

V: TRBV5-1
size: -
J: TRBJ2-2
D: -
length: 17
DNA: TGCGCCAGCAGCCAGTTGGCCGTCGACTCGAACACCGGGGAGCTGTTTTTT
CDR3: CASSQLAVDSNTGELFF